The T cell receptor beta chain under discussion was sequenced for a study of T-cell reconstitution after alpha-beta-depleted transplantation in children (dated by TCRdb to between 2015 and 2016). Study-wide context: Using TCR repertoire profiling, the study quantitatively followed how T-cell immune reconstitution unfolded in children after TCRalphabeta/CD19-depleted allogeneic hematopoietic cell transplantation.

Explained via the paper, the treatment or condition label denotes: allogeneic hematopoietic cell transplantation with graft depleted of TCRalphabeta T cells and CD19 B cells. Transplant recipients were children who received TCRalphabeta/CD19-depleted allogeneic hematopoietic cell grafts. Receptors were amplified or captured by PCR. Instrument used: Illumina HiSeq 2500. TCR library preparation used molecular barcoding, with unique molecular identifiers applied to normalize quantification of the TCRbeta repertoire. TCRdb trimmed public reads at Q25 via fastp, called clones via MiXCR and kept in-frame beta chains. Every entry covers one CDR3 protein and lists the most common genes and DNA from its rows. The sample table lists around 670,000 distinct CDR3 sequences, less than 15% of them with a count of one. The biggest ten clones account for 0.79% of the sample. The germline V gene (reference sequence) sets CDR1 to SEHNR and CDR2 to FQNEAQ. The CDR3 adds up to 14 amino acids, both ends counted.

Points the paper makes about the study in general: In some patients, the high TCRbeta diversity seen at day 60 was put down to recipient T cells and intrathymic progenitors that had survived conditioning. Apparently early alphabetaT-cell count recovery about two months after transplant reportedly relied on only several hundred rapidly expanded clones derived from non-depleted graft cells. Hyperexpanded clone frequencies declined over subsequent months; after one year, T-cell counts and TCRbeta diversity were mostly attributed to newly produced T cells.

In the case of this clonotype: Its target antigen remains unknown. Given the absence of the conserved phenylalanine or tryptophan at the CDR3 end, a read error is likely. Because the CDR3's place on the DNA is in doubt, the DNA is left out and the CDR3 is given as listed by TCRdb.

The specimen comprised PBMCs, sampled before TCRalphabeta/CD19-depleted stem cell transplant. The chain is encoded by TRBV7-9 joined to TRBJ2-7; the listed D gene, TRBD1, was not tested against the DNA. The receptor's source is a girl aged 2 to 10 with congenital amegakaryocytic thrombocytopenia, due to receive a stem cell transplant. The CDR3 protein is CASSLIGGTGSIAY.